The source of this TCR beta chain is a study of PD-1 blockade in classical Hodgkin lymphoma. Sample time point: cycle 4 day 1 (C4D1), after more than 5 weeks of nivolumab. Patients all relapsed after autologous stem cell transplantation, and there was variation in brentuximab vedotin exposure. Purification of CD4+ T cells from thawed PBMCs was achieved by magnetic negative selection. Findings of the study overall: It was among complete responders that baseline diversity resembled that of newly diagnosed patients. Patients were excluded if nivolumab began under 1 year after ASCT (the autologous transplant). CD4+ but not CD8+ TCR diversity rose significantly by C4D1.

Data came from immunoSEQ multiplex PCR; TCRdb stores just in-frame clones and leaves some out. The sample has about 30,000 clones; 86% are singletons. This clone was seen only once. The antigen is unknown. Per the germline V gene, CDR1 is SNHLY and CDR2 is FYNNEI. The CDR3 consists of 14 residues. Losses at the gene ends were 6 bases for V and 2 bases for J; bases not matched to a gene: 4. This TCR was sampled from a human donor with classical Hodgkin lymphoma. Sequenced here: CD4+ T cells from blood, sampled before the fourth cycle of nivolumab. This chain joins TRBV2 and TRBJ2-5; TRBD2 aligns across 9 bases. CDR3 DNA: TGTGCCAGCAGCCGACTAGCGGCTCAAGAGACCCAGTACTTC. The encoded protein is CASSRLAAQETQYF. The variable domain in full, with the rest retrieved from reference TRBV2 and TRBJ2-5, is EPEVTQTPSHQVTQMGQEVILRCVPISNHLYFYWYRQILGQKVEFLVSFYNNEISEKSEIFDDQFSVERPDGSNFTLKIRSTKLEDSAMYFCASSRLAAQETQYFGPGTRLLVL.